Shown below are 23 T cell receptor beta chains from a single sample sequenced in a study of OX40 agonist ivuxolimab in advanced cancers. Libraries were prepared by immunoSEQ multiplex PCR; TCRdb keeps only in-frame clonotypes and omits some of them. The sample gives around 79,000 clones, approximately 86% of which show up once; approximately 0.72% is in the top ten. Sequencing was performed on CD4+ or CD8+ T cells sorted from blood, taken in a trial of the OX40 agonist ivuxolimab. These receptors originate from an adult with an advanced solid tumor such as melanoma, head and neck, liver or kidney cancer.

The rearrangement uses TRBV18 and TRBJ1-1; a possible D gene is TRBD1 (5 bases). This CDR3 spans 14 amino acids. Trimming took 5 bases from V and 0 from J, leaving 10 bases between them. Germline lookup yields CDR1 KGHSH and CDR2 LQKENI. CDR3 bases: TGTGCCAGCTCAGAGGGGCTTATGAACACTGAAGCTTTCTTT. It codes for CASSEGLMNTEAFF.

The chain links TRBV19 to TRBJ2-3; the D gene could be TRBD1 or TRBD2 (5 bases each). Trimming removed 3 bases from V and 0 bases from J, with 13 bases in between. Germline loops: CDR1 LNHDA, CDR2 SQIVND (reference sequence). The CDR3 sequence is 16 residues long. The DNA for the CDR3 is TGTGCCAGTAGTATTCGGGACGGCAGGAGCACAGATACGCAGTATTTT. It translates to CASSIRDGRSTDTQYF.

CDR3 DNA: TGTGCCAGCAGTACCGGACTAGCGGGGTCCTCTGGGGCCAACGTCCTGACTTTC. Encoded protein: CASSTGLAGSSGANVLTF. The V gene is TRBV28, the J gene TRBJ2-6; 12 nucleotides line up with TRBD2. CDR3 length equals 18 residues. CDR1 and CDR2 (germline): MDHEN, SYDVKM. After removal of 5 bases from V and 0 bases from J, the junction contained 5 bases not matched to a gene.

In this sample, this clone turned up once. The chain joins TRBV27 to TRBJ1-2, with D maybe TRBD1 (5 bases). The V gene's germline CDR1 is MNHEY and CDR2 SMNVEV (reference sequence). The germline V and J ends were trimmed by 3 bases and 5 bases, with 16 bases remaining between them. CDR3 length equals 15 residues. CDR3 coding DNA: TGTGCCAGCAGTTTCAACGGATTGGGGGGTTATGGCTACACCTTC. The encoded protein is CASSFNGLGGYGYTF.

This clone occurred once. The chain joins TRBV2 to TRBJ1-5, with D uncertain. V lost 8 bases and J lost 3, with 17 bases in between. There are 15 residues in the CDR3. CDR1 is SNHLY, CDR2 FYNNEI, per germline. The CDR3 bases are TGTGCCAGCCACCGCGGGAGAAATAACAATCAGCCCCAGCATTTT. Amino acid sequence: CASHRGRNNNQPQHF.

This chain links TRBV5-5 with TRBJ1-4; 9 nucleotides line up with TRBD1. The CDR3 is made up of 16 amino acids. The trim removed 4 bases at V and 4 bases at J, leaving 8 bases unmatched. Looked up from germline, CDR1 is SGHKS and CDR2 is YYEKEE (reference sequence). The CDR3 bases are TGTGCCAGCAGCCCCTACAGGGGGCTAGATAATGAAAAACTGTTTTTT. It encodes CASSPYRGLDNEKLFF.

This clone showed up just once. The chain joins TRBV6-5 to TRBJ2-5, with 10 positions matching TRBD2. J lost 5 bases, V lost 6 bases, and 0 bases had no gene match. This CDR3 contains 12 residues. CDR1 is MNHEY, CDR2 SVGAGI, per germline. The CDR3 region is CASRAGGETQYF. In nucleotides, the CDR3 is TGTGCCAGCAGAGCGGGAGGGGAGACCCAGTACTTC.

V is TRBV7-9 and J is TRBJ2-1; D is uncertain. In germline, CDR1 is SEHNR, CDR2 FQNEAQ (reference sequence). V was pared by 5 bases and J by 9 bases, with 11 bases between. The CDR3 totals 12 residues. The CDR3 spells CASSISVGEQFF. CDR3 DNA sequence: TGTGCCAGCAGCATCTCTGTGGGTGAGCAGTTCTTC.

V and J are TRBV7-8 and TRBJ2-5, with no clear D. V lost 2 bases and J lost 2, with 9 bases in between. The CDR3 has 14 residues. Germline V gene sequence: CDR1 SGHVS, CDR2 FQNEAQ. CDR3 sequence: CASSLTQAQETQYF. The DNA for the CDR3 is TGTGCCAGCAGCTTAACCCAGGCTCAAGAGACCCAGTACTTC. Variable domain in full (rest from reference TRBV7-8 and TRBJ2-5): GAGVSQSPRYKVAKRGQDVALRCDPISGHVSLFWYQQALGQGPEFLTYFQNEAQLDKSGLPSDRFFAERPEGSVSTLKIQRTQQEDSAVYLCASSLTQAQETQYFGPGTRLLVL.

The chain joins TRBV18 to TRBJ1-3; TRBD1 matches at 10 bases. Germline V lookup: CDR1 KGHSH, CDR2 LQKENI. The CDR3 totals 17 residues. With 4 bases clipped from V and 2 bases from J, the junction kept 8 bases outside the gene matches. This chain's CDR3 is CASSQGQGSSTGNTIYF. For the CDR3, the DNA is TGTGCCAGCTCACAGGGACAGGGGAGTTCTACTGGAAACACCATATATTTT.

The gene calls are TRBV6-6 and TRBJ2-5; D is ambiguous. The V gene's germline CDR1 is MNHNY and CDR2 SVGAGI (reference sequence). V shed 4 bases and J shed 4 bases, with 13 bases lying between them. CDR3 length equals 14 residues. The CDR3 here is CASSSPPFPETQYF. Here the CDR3 DNA reads TGTGCCAGCAGTTCCCCCCCATTTCCAGAGACCCAGTACTTC.

The chain carries TRBV25-1 and TRBJ1-2; D is undetermined. The germline V gene has CDR1 MGHDK and CDR2 SYGVNS. Trimming took 1 base from V and 5 from J, leaving 8 bases between them. This CDR3 region has 13 residues. In DNA, the CDR3 is TGTGCCAGCAGTGAATCTTGGGGATATGGCTACACCTTC. Translating gives CASSESWGYGYTF.

The chain employs TRBV5-6 and TRBJ2-5, with 9 nucleotides matching TRBD1. The CDR3 covers 16 residues. Looked up from germline, CDR1 is SGHDT and CDR2 is YYEEEE. Germline trimming cut 2 bases from V and 1 base from J; bases unmatched to any gene: 6. This CDR3 reads CASSLPGTGSQETQYF. Here the CDR3 DNA reads TGTGCCAGCAGCTTACCCGGGACAGGGTCCCAAGAGACCCAGTACTTC.

Here the CDR3 DNA reads TGTGCCAGCAGCCTATCGACAGGGAATGAAAAACTGTTTTTT. Translating it yields CASSLSTGNEKLFF. This chain uses TRBV5-5 with TRBJ1-4, with 7 bases matching TRBD1. Germline CDR1 is SGHKS and CDR2 is YYEKEE (reference sequence). The CDR3 runs 14 residues. The V gene end was trimmed by 4 bases and the J gene end by 5 bases; junction bases not matched to a gene: 5.

The chain combines TRBV28 with TRBJ2-3; 8 bases fit TRBD1. With V trimmed by 8 bases and J by 3 bases, 13 bases remained unmatched. Germline CDR1 reads MDHEN; CDR2 reads SYDVKM. There are 16 residues in the CDR3. The CDR3 protein is CASSPPGTGYTDTQYF. DNA of the CDR3: TGTGCCAGCTCACCTCCCGGGACAGGCTATACAGATACGCAGTATTTT.

This rearrangement joins TRBV7-2 to TRBJ1-4; no clear D. The CDR3 has 14 residues. CDR1 and CDR2 from the germline V gene are SGHTA and FQGNSA. Deletions cut 1 base from V and 0 bases from J, with 3 bases between. The DNA of the CDR3 is TGTGCCAGCAGCTTAGGGCCAACTAATGAAAAACTGTTTTTT. It codes for CASSLGPTNEKLFF.

For the CDR3, the DNA is TGTGCCAGCAGCCTAGCGGGAGGGTCCTACAATGAGCAGTTCTTC. This codes for CASSLAGGSYNEQFF. The chain employs TRBV11-2 and TRBJ2-1; 12 positions match TRBD2. J gave up 1 base and V 5 bases, and 0 bases lay outside the gene matches. Germline assignment: CDR1 SGHAT and CDR2 FQNNGV. This CDR3 is 15 amino acids long. The full variable domain, with the rest looked up from reference TRBV11-2 and TRBJ2-1, is EAGVAQSPRYKIIEKRQSVAFWCNPISGHATLYWYQQILGQGPKLLIQFQNNGVVDDSQLPKDRFSAERLKGVDSTLKIQPAKLEDSAVYLCASSLAGGSYNEQFFGPGTRLTVL.

V and J are TRBV6-6 and TRBJ1-2, with TRBD1 identical over 8 bases. Germline assignment: CDR1 MNHNY and CDR2 SVGAGI (reference sequence). This CDR3 has 14 amino acids. V lost 2 bases, J lost 6 bases, and 5 bases stayed unmatched. In DNA, the CDR3 is TGTGCCAGCAGTTACCTCGGACAGGGAGATGGCTACACCTTC. Encoded protein: CASSYLGQGDGYTF.

The chain is built from TRBV5-1 and TRBJ2-7, with 7 positions matching TRBD1. The V gene end was trimmed by 5 bases and the J gene end by 0 bases; junction bases not matched to a gene: 8. The length of the CDR3 is 15 residues. Germline CDR1 is SGHRS and CDR2 is YFSETQ. CDR3 nucleotide sequence: TGCGCCAGCAGATACCGGGACAGCAGCTCCTACGAGCAGTACTTC. It codes for CASRYRDSSSYEQYF.

This chain links TRBV6-5 with TRBJ1-3, with 10 bases identical to TRBD1. Germline V CDR1 and CDR2: MNHEY, SVGAGI. The V segment lost 5 bases and the J segment 2 bases; nucleotides outside the gene matches: 3. The CDR3 runs 15 residues. CDR3 sequence: CASSPGQGAGNTIYF. In DNA, the CDR3 is TGTGCCAGCAGTCCCGGACAGGGGGCTGGAAACACCATATATTTT.

V is TRBV7-9 and J is TRBJ1-2; the D is unclear. The CDR3 loop spans 15 amino acids. The germline V gene encodes CDR1 SEHNR and CDR2 FQNEAQ (reference sequence). Trimming removed 5 bases from V and 5 bases from J, with 18 bases in between. CDR3 in DNA: TGTGCCAGCAGCCTGGATGAGTCCCTTGGGTATGGCTACACCTTC. It is translated as CASSLDESLGYGYTF.

The gene calls are TRBV18 and TRBJ1-5; a weak D match, TRBD1 (5 bases). The CDR3 runs to 16 residues. The V end was cut by 4 bases, the J end by 3 bases, with 16 bases between. The germline V gene encodes CDR1 KGHSH and CDR2 LQKENI. Here the CDR3 reads CASSRRTGGINQPQHF. CDR3 coding DNA: TGTGCCAGCTCACGCCGCACGGGGGGGATCAATCAGCCCCAGCATTTT.

The J gene is TRBJ2-3, the V gene TRBV28; D may be TRBD2 (6 bases). The CDR3 is made up of 15 amino acids. Germline CDR1 and CDR2: MDHEN and SYDVKM. V shed 5 bases and J shed 0 bases, with 12 bases lying between them. The CDR3 here is CASSAIGGSTDTQYF. The CDR3 nucleotides read TGTGCCAGCAGTGCCATCGGGGGAAGCACAGATACGCAGTATTTT. The full variable domain, with the rest looked up from reference TRBV28 and TRBJ2-3, is DVKVTQSSRYLVKRTGEKVFLECVQDMDHENMFWYRQDPGLGLRLIYFSYDVKMKEKGDIPEGYSVSREKKERFSLILESASTNQTSMYLCASSAIGGSTDTQYFGPGTRLTVL.